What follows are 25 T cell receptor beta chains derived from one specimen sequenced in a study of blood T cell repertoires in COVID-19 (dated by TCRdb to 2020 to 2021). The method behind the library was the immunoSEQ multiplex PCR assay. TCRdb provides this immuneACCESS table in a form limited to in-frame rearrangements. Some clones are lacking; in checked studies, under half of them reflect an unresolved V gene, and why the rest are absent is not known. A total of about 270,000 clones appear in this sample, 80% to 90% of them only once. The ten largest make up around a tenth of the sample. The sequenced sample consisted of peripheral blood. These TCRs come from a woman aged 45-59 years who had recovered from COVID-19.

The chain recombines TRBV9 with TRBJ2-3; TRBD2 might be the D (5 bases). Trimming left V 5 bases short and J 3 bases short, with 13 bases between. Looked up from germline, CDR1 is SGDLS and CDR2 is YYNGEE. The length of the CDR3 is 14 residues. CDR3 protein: CASRLGGSTDTQYF. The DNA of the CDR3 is TGTGCCAGCAGACTAGGAGGTTCGACAGATACGCAGTATTTT. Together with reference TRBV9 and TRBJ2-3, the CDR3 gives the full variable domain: DSGVTQTPKHLITATGQRVTLRCSPRSGDLSVYWYQQSLDQGLQFLIQYYNGEERAKGNILERFSAQQFPDLHSELNLSSLELGDSALYFCASRLGGSTDTQYFGPGTRLTVL.

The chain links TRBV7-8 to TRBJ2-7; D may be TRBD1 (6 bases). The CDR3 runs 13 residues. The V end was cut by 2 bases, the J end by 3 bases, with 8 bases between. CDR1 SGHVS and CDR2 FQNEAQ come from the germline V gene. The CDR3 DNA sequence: TGTGCCAGCAGCTTACTAGGGGGCTACGAGCAGTACTTC. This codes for CASSLLGGYEQYF.

This CDR3 is CASSDRGATTGELFF. The CDR3 DNA follows: TGTGCCAGCTCTGATCGGGGGGCGACCACCGGGGAGCTGTTTTTT. V and J are TRBV9 and TRBJ2-2; possibly TRBD2 for D (7 bases). The germline V gene encodes CDR1 SGDLS and CDR2 YYNGEE. The CDR3 spans 15 residues. Trimming pared 7 bases from V and 4 bases from J, leaving 17 bases between. The variable domain in full, with the rest retrieved from reference TRBV9 and TRBJ2-2, is DSGVTQTPKHLITATGQRVTLRCSPRSGDLSVYWYQQSLDQGLQFLIQYYNGEERAKGNILERFSAQQFPDLHSELNLSSLELGDSALYFCASSDRGATTGELFFGEGSRLTVL.

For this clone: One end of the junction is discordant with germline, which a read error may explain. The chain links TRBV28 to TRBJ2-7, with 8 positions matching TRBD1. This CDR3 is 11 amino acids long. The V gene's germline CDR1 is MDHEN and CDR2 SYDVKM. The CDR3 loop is CASSSTGGQDF. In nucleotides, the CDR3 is TGTGCCAGCAGTTCAACAGGGGGTCAGGACTTC.

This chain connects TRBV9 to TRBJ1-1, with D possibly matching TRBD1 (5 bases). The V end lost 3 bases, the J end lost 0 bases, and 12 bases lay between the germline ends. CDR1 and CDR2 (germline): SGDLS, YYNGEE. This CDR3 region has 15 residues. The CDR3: CASSARGGVNTEAFF. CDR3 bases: TGTGCCAGCAGCGCAAGGGGAGGAGTGAACACTGAAGCTTTCTTT.

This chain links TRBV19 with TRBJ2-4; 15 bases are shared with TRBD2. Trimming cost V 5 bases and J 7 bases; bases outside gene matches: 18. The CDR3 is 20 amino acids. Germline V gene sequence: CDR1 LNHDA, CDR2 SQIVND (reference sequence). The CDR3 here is CASSRLGLAGGPFPDNIQYF. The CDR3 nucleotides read TGTGCCAGTAGTCGACTCGGACTAGCGGGAGGGCCGTTCCCAGATAACATTCAGTACTTC.

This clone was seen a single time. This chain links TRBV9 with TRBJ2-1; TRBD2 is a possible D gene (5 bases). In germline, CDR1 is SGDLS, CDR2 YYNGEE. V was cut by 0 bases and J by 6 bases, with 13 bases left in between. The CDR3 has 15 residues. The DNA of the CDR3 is TGTGCCAGCAGCGTAGGCCCCGGACTGGGCAATGAGCAGTTCTTC. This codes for CASSVGPGLGNEQFF.

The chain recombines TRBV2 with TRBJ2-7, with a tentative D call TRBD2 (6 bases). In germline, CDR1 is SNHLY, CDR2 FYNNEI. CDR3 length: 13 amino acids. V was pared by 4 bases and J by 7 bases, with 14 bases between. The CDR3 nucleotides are TGTGCCAGCAGTGTCAATCGGAGGGAGGAGCAGTACTTC. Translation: CASSVNRREEQYF.

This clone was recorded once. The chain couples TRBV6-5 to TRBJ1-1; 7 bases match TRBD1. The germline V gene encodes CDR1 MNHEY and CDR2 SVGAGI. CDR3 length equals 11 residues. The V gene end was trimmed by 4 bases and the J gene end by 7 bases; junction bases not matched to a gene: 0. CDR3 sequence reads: CASSWDSEAFF. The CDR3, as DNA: TGTGCCAGCAGTTGGGACAGTGAAGCTTTCTTT.

The CDR3 bases are TGTGCCAGCAGTCCGGGACTGGGGCGGGGGCAGTTCTTC. Translation gives CASSPGLGRGQFF. The chain recombines TRBV12-3 or TRBV12-4 with TRBJ2-1; perhaps TRBD2 as D (6 bases). The V and J ends lost 5 bases and 12 bases respectively, with 17 bases between them. The CDR3 sequence is 13 residues long.

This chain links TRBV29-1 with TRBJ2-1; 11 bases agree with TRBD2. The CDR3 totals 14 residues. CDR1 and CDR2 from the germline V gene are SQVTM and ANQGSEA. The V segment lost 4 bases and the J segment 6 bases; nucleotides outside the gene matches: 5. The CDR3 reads CSVVPTSGSNEQFF. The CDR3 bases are TGCAGCGTTGTTCCTACTAGCGGGAGCAATGAGCAGTTCTTC.

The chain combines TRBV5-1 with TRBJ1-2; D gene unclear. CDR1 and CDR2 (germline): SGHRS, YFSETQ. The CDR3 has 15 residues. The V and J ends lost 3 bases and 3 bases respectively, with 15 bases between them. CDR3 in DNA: TGCGCCAGCAGCTCGGGCACCGTAGCGCACTATGGCTACACCTTC. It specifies CASSSGTVAHYGYTF.

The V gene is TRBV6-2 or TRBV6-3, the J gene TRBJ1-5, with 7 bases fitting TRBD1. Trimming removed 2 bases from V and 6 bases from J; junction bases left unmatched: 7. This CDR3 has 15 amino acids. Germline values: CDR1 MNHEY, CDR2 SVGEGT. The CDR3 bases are TGTGCCAGCAGTTACGGGTACAGGGGCGGTCAGCCCCAGCATTTT. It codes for CASSYGYRGGQPQHF.

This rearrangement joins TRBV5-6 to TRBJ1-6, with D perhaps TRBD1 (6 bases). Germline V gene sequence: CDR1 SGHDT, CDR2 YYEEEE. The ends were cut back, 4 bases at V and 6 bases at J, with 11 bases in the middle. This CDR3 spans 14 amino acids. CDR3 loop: CASSTTGLNSPLHF. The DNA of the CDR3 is TGTGCCAGCAGCACTACAGGGCTTAATTCACCCCTCCACTTT.

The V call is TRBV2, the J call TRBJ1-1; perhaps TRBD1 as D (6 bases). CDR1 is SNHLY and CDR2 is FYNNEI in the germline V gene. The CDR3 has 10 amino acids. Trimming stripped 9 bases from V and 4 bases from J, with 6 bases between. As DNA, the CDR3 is TGTGCCAGACAGGGCACTGAAGCTTTCTTT. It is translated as CARQGTEAFF.

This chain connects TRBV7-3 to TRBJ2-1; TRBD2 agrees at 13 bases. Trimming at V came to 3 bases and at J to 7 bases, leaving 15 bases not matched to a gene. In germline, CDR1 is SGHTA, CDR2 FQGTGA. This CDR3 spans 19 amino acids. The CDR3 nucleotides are TGTGCCAGCAGCTTGCTCCCGCGACTAGCGGGGGGCCTAGGTAATGAGCAGTTCTTC. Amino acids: CASSLLPRLAGGLGNEQFF.

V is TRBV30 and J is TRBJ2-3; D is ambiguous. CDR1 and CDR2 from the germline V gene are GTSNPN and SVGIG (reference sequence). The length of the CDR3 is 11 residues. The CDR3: CSSSVTDTQYF. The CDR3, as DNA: TGTTCGTCGTCGGTCACAGATACGCAGTATTTT.

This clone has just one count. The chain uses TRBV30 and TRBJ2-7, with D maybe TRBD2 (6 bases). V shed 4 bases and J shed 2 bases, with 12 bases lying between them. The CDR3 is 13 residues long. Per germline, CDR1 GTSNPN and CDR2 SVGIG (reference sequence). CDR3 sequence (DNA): TGTGCCTGGACTCTCGGGGGACCCTACGAGCAGTACTTC. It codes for CAWTLGGPYEQYF. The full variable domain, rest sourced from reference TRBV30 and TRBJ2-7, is SQTIHQWPATLVQPVGSPLSLECTVEGTSNPNLYWYRQAAGRGLQLLFYSVGIGQISSEVPQNLSASRPQDRQFILSSKKLLLSDSGFYLCAWTLGGPYEQYFGPGTRLTVT.

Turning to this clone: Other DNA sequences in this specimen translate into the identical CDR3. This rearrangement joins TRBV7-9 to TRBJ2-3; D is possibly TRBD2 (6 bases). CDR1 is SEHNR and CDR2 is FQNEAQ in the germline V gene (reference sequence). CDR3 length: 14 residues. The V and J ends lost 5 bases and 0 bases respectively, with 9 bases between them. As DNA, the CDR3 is TGTGCCAGCAGCCCGGGACTCAGCACAGATACGCAGTATTTT. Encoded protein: CASSPGLSTDTQYF.

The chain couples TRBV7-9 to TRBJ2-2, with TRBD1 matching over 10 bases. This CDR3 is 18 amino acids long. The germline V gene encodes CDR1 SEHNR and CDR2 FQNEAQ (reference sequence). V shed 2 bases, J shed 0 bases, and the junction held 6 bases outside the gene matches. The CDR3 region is CASSLPGQGNANTGELFF. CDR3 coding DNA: TGTGCCAGCAGCTTACCGGGACAGGGGAACGCGAACACCGGGGAGCTGTTTTTT.

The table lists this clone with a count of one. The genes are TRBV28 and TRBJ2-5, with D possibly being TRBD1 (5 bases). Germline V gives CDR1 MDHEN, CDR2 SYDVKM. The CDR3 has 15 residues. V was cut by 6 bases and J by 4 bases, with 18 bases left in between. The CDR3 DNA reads TGTGCCAGCAGCACACCGGCGCAGGGTAGAGAGACCCAGTACTTC. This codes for CASSTPAQGRETQYF.

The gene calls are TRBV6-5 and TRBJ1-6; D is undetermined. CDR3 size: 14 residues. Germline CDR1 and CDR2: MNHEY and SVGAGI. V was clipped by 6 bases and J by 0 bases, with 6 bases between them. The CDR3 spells CASRGSSYNSPLHF. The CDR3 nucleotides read TGTGCCAGCAGAGGGAGCTCCTATAATTCACCCCTCCACTTT.

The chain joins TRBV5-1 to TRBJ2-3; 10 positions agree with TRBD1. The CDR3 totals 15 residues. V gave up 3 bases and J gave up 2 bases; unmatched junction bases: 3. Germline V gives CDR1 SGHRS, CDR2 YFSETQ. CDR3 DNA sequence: TGCGCCAGCAGCTCGACAGGGGGCCACACAGATACGCAGTATTTT. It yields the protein CASSSTGGHTDTQYF. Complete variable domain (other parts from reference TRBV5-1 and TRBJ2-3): KAGVTQTPRYLIKTRGQQVTLSCSPISGHRSVSWYQQTPGQGLQFLFEYFSETQRNKGNFPGRFSGRQFSNSRSEMNVSTLELGDSALYLCASSSTGGHTDTQYFGPGTRLTVL.

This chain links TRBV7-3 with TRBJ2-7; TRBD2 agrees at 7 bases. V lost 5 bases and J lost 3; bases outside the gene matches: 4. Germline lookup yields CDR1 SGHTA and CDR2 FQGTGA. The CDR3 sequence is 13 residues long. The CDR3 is CASSPGGGYEQYF. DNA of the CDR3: TGTGCCAGCAGCCCTGGGGGGGGCTACGAGCAGTACTTC. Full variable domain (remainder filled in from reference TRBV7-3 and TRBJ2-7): GAGVSQTPSNKVTEKGKYVELRCDPISGHTALYWYRQSLGQGPEFLIYFQGTGAADDSGLPNDRFFAVRPEGSVSTLKIQRTERGDSAVYLCASSPGGGYEQYFGPGTRLTVT.

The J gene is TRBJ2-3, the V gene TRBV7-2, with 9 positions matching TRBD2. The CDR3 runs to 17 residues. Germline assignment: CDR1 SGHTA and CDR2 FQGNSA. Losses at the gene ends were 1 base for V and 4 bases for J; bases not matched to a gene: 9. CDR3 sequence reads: CASSLVAGGHGADTQYF. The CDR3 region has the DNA TGTGCCAGCAGCTTAGTGGCGGGAGGGCACGGAGCAGATACGCAGTATTTT.